Each of the 16 T cell receptor beta chains below was sequenced from the same sample in a study of blood T cell repertoires in COVID-19. Only in-frame clones appear in the TCRdb table, and some are missing; sequencing was by immunoSEQ multiplex PCR. The data contain a few hundred thousand clones, around 88% of them singletons. Material for sequencing was peripheral blood. Source of these receptors: a woman aged 50 to 65 with COVID-19, enrolled during active disease.

The chain is built from TRBV5-1 and TRBJ2-3, with 9 bases lining up with TRBD2. J lost 2 bases, V lost 1 base, and 5 bases had no gene match. CDR3 length: 16 amino acids. Germline CDR1 SGHRS, CDR2 YFSETQ. The CDR3 sequence is CASSLISGGSTDTQYF. The DNA for the CDR3 is TGCGCCAGCAGCTTGATTAGCGGGGGATCCACAGATACGCAGTATTTT.

The chain has TRBV5-1 and TRBJ1-1; D is uncertain. Trimming shortened V by 4 bases and J by 5 bases, and 18 bases separated the two germline ends. Looked up from germline, CDR1 is SGHRS and CDR2 is YFSETQ. This CDR3 region has 15 residues. This CDR3 reads CASSDIGRGRTEAFF. For the CDR3, the DNA is TGCGCCAGCAGCGACATTGGCCGGGGAAGGACTGAAGCTTTCTTT.

The J gene is TRBJ2-2, the V gene TRBV18; D may be TRBD1 (5 bases). Germline V gives CDR1 KGHSH, CDR2 LQKENI. This CDR3 contains 14 residues. V gave up 2 bases and J gave up 1 base, with 5 bases separating them. The CDR3 spells CASSPRGNTGELFF. In DNA form, the CDR3 reads TGTGCCAGCTCACCAAGGGGGAACACCGGGGAGCTGTTTTTT.

This clone has only one observation. CDR3 region: CASSPRTGELRNTIYF. The CDR3 DNA follows: TGTGCCAGCAGCCCCCGGACAGGGGAGCTGAGAAACACCATATATTTT. The chain employs TRBV13 and TRBJ1-3, with 9 bases identical to TRBD1. Germline trimming cut 5 bases from V and 5 bases from J; bases unmatched to any gene: 10. Looked up from germline, CDR1 is PRHDT and CDR2 is FYEKMQ (reference sequence). The CDR3 sequence is 16 residues long.

The chain recombines TRBV3-1 (or the pseudogene TRBV3-2) with TRBJ2-2; the D gene is possibly TRBD2 (6 bases). CDR1 and CDR2 from the germline V gene are LGHDT and YNNKEL (reference sequence). The CDR3 is 12 residues long. V was shortened by 7 bases and J by 4 bases, with 7 bases between the two germline ends. CDR3 nucleotides: TGTGCCAGCACAGCGGGCACCGGGGAGCTGTTTTTT. Translation: CASTAGTGELFF.

The genes are TRBV3-1 (or the pseudogene TRBV3-2) and TRBJ2-7; TRBD2 matches 12 bases. V gave up 5 bases and J gave up 6 bases; unmatched junction bases: 5. CDR3 length equals 14 residues. Germline assignment: CDR1 LGHDT and CDR2 YNNKEL (reference sequence). The CDR3 nucleotides are TGTGCCAGCAGCTCACTAGCGGGGGGACGCGAGCAGTACTTC. As protein: CASSSLAGGREQYF.

J is TRBJ1-6 and V is TRBV19; 8 bases map to TRBD1. This CDR3 spans 16 amino acids. Germline CDR1 is LNHDA and CDR2 is SQIVND (reference sequence). V was clipped by 6 bases and J by 7 bases; unmatched bases: 11. CDR3 loop: CASSKTGAKVNSPLHF. The DNA for the CDR3 is TGTGCCAGTAGCAAGACAGGGGCTAAAGTAAATTCACCCCTCCACTTT. Full variable domain (missing parts from reference TRBV19 and TRBJ1-6): DGGITQSPKYLFRKEGQNVTLSCEQNLNHDAMYWYRQDPGQGLRLIYYSQIVNDFQKGDIAEGYSVSREKKESFPLTVTSAQKNPTAFYLCASSKTGAKVNSPLHFGNGTRLTVT.

This clone was observed once. The chain employs TRBV15 and TRBJ2-2; D gene uncertain. Looked up from germline, CDR1 is LNHNV and CDR2 is YYDKDF (reference sequence). Deletions cut 3 bases from V and 8 bases from J, with 10 bases between. This CDR3 has 13 residues. The CDR3 sequence is CATSRPTSGELFF. The CDR3 bases are TGTGCCACCAGCAGGCCTACGTCGGGGGAGCTGTTTTTT.

This clone has more than one count but fewer than ten. The chain is built from TRBV19 and TRBJ1-1; D perhaps matches TRBD1 (6 bases). Between the trimmed V and J ends, which lost 4 bases and 11 bases, there was a span of 17 bases. The V gene's germline CDR1 is LNHDA and CDR2 SQIVND (reference sequence). This CDR3 has 13 amino acids. CDR3 region: CASSKRQAGEAFF. DNA of the CDR3: TGTGCCAGTAGTAAAAGACAAGCAGGGGAGGCTTTCTTT.

The chain employs TRBV6-5 and TRBJ2-1; 7 bases are a match to TRBD2. J lost 4 bases, V lost 7 bases, and 10 bases had no gene match. The CDR3 sequence is 15 residues long. CDR1 is MNHEY, CDR2 SVGAGI, per germline. CDR3 loop: CASTEGTGGYNEQFF. The CDR3 nucleotides are TGTGCCAGCACCGAAGGGACGGGAGGTTACAATGAGCAGTTCTTC.

The chain combines TRBV6-4 with TRBJ2-1; the match to TRBD1 covers 11 bases. The CDR3 has 15 amino acids. From germline, CDR1 is MRHNA and CDR2 SNTAGT. V shed 7 bases, J shed 9 bases, and the junction held 11 bases outside the gene matches. The CDR3 here is CASTTTAGTGGEQFF. Here the CDR3 DNA reads TGTGCCAGCACCACAACCGCCGGGACAGGGGGTGAGCAGTTCTTC.

The chain joins TRBV5-4 to TRBJ1-5; D is unclear. V lost 2 bases to trimming and J lost 9 bases, with 15 bases between them. Germline values: CDR1 SGHNT, CDR2 YYREEE (reference sequence). The CDR3 contains 14 residues. The chain's CDR3 is CASSLAGREGPQHF. The CDR3 DNA reads TGTGCCAGCAGCTTAGCAGGCCGGGAAGGGCCCCAGCATTTT.

The chain carries TRBV5-6 and TRBJ2-2; D unclear. The V end was cut by 7 bases, the J end by 1 base, with 8 bases between. CDR1 SGHDT and CDR2 YYEEEE come from the germline V gene. The CDR3 runs to 13 residues. This CDR3 reads CASDPGNTGELFF. DNA for the CDR3: TGTGCCAGCGACCCAGGGAACACCGGGGAGCTGTTTTTT. The complete variable domain, with remaining parts taken from reference TRBV5-6 and TRBJ2-2, reads DAGVTQSPTHLIKTRGQQVTLRCSPKSGHDTVSWYQQALGQGPQFIFQYYEEEERQRGNFPDRFSGHQFPNYSSELNVNALLLGDSALYLCASDPGNTGELFFGEGSRLTVL.

The chain employs TRBV27 and TRBJ1-4, with D possibly TRBD1 on 5 matching bases. Germline V lookup: CDR1 MNHEY, CDR2 SMNVEV (reference sequence). This CDR3 comprises 12 residues. Trimming shortened V by 5 bases and J by 6 bases, and 7 bases separated the two germline ends. Written as DNA, the CDR3 is TGTGCCAGCAGTGAAGGGGATGAAAAACTGTTTTTT. This gives the protein CASSEGDEKLFF.

The rearrangement joins TRBV6-6 to TRBJ2-7, with 7 bases matching TRBD1. The CDR3 covers 14 residues. With 7 bases clipped from V and 6 bases from J, the junction kept 12 bases outside the gene matches. Germline CDR1 is MNHNY and CDR2 is SVGAGI (reference sequence). This CDR3 reads CASTLDRVAFEQYF. DNA for the CDR3: TGTGCCAGCACCCTAGACAGGGTAGCCTTCGAGCAGTACTTC.

The chain employs TRBV7-2 and TRBJ2-3, with TRBD2 identical over 9 bases. Per germline, CDR1 SGHTA and CDR2 FQGNSA. V lost 6 bases and J lost 7; bases outside the gene matches: 17. This CDR3 region has 17 residues. The CDR3 DNA sequence: TGTGCCAGCAGTCTAGCGGGACTAGCCCCACGTAGAAATACGCAGTATTTT. It encodes CASSLAGLAPRRNTQYF.